Each of the 12 T cell receptor beta chains below was sequenced from the same sample in a study of PD-L1 blockade in urothelial cancer. Documented time point: pretreatment peripheral blood. Profiling relied on immunoSEQ multiplex PCR, and the TCRdb table lists in-frame clones only, not all of them. The table has 45,000 to 50,000 clones, approximately 78% seen once. Sample: PBMCs, taken around atezolizumab (anti-PD-L1) treatment. The origin of the receptors is a man in his forties or fifties with urothelial cancer.

This clone was seen only a few times. CDR3 protein: CASSLGPGTSGRANEQYF. CDR3 nucleotides: TGTGCCAGCAGCTTAGGCCCTGGGACTAGCGGGAGGGCCAACGAGCAGTACTTC. J is TRBJ2-7 and V is TRBV7-9, with 16 bases that match TRBD2. The CDR3 length is 18 residues. Germline V gives CDR1 SEHNR, CDR2 FQNEAQ (reference sequence). J gave up 5 bases and V 1 base, and 8 bases lay outside the gene matches.

The chain is built from TRBV18 and TRBJ2-7; 9 bases fit TRBD2. This CDR3 comprises 15 residues. The germline V gene has CDR1 KGHSH and CDR2 LQKENI. Trimming took 4 bases from V and 6 from J; bases not matched to a gene: 10. CDR3 coding DNA: TGTGCCAGCTCACAGGAGCGGGGGGCGAATGGCGAGCAGTACGTC. Protein product: CASSQERGANGEQYV.

The V and J genes are TRBV14 and TRBJ1-2; D not certain. Trimming left V 2 bases short and J 6 bases short, with 16 bases between. This CDR3 contains 15 residues. In germline, CDR1 is SGHDN, CDR2 FVKESK. CDR3 residues: CASSQREELPDGYTF. The DNA of the CDR3 is TGTGCCAGCAGCCAACGGGAGGAGTTACCGGATGGCTACACCTTC.

CDR3: CASSSGTGVGNTIYF. The DNA of the CDR3 is TGCGCCAGCAGCTCCGGGACAGGGGTAGGAAACACCATATATTTT. The chain joins TRBV5-1 to TRBJ1-3, with 10 bases lining up with TRBD1. V shed 3 bases, J shed 4 bases, and the junction held 4 bases outside the gene matches. There are 15 residues in the CDR3. From germline, CDR1 is SGHRS and CDR2 YFSETQ.

The chain recombines TRBV6-1 with TRBJ1-2; 9 bases fit TRBD1. The CDR3 loop spans 16 amino acids. The J segment lost 7 bases and the V segment lost 4 bases, leaving 13 bases of the junction unmatched. The V gene's germline CDR1 is MNHNS and CDR2 SASEGT. The CDR3 nucleotides read TGTGCCAGCAGTGTAACTCGACAGGGGGTCTACTCTGGCTACACCTTC. Translating it yields CASSVTRQGVYSGYTF.

The chain links TRBV7-9 to TRBJ1-2; D not certain. Trimming shortened V by 7 bases and J by 8 bases, and 17 bases separated the two germline ends. This CDR3 contains 13 residues. Looked up from germline, CDR1 is SEHNR and CDR2 is FQNEAQ (reference sequence). This CDR3 is CASTSPGGSGYTF. The CDR3 DNA sequence: TGTGCCAGCACCTCCCCGGGAGGGAGCGGCTACACCTTC. The whole variable domain, remainder taken from reference TRBV7-9 and TRBJ1-2, is DTGVSQNPRHKITKRGQNVTFRCDPISEHNRLYWYRQTLGQGPEFLTYFQNEAQLEKSRLLSDRFSAERPKGSFSTLEIQRTEQGDSAMYLCASTSPGGSGYTFGSGTRLTVV.

This clone turned up a few times. This chain joins TRBV30 and TRBJ2-6; TRBD1 is a possible D gene (5 bases). Deletions cut 3 bases from V and 2 bases from J, with 8 bases between. This CDR3 contains 14 residues. Germline values: CDR1 GTSNPN, CDR2 SVGIG (reference sequence). CDR3 coding DNA: TGTGCCTGGAGATCAGGGACTGGGGCCAACGTCCTGACTTTC. Amino acids: CAWRSGTGANVLTF.

This chain joins TRBV11-2 and TRBJ2-1; 13 positions agree with TRBD2. The J segment lost 2 bases and the V segment lost 4 bases, leaving 8 bases of the junction unmatched. The CDR3 runs 18 residues. CDR1 SGHAT and CDR2 FQNNGV come from the germline V gene. In DNA form, the CDR3 reads TGTGCCAGCAGCTCACCACCAGGGACTAGCGGGGCCTACAATGAGCAGTTCTTC. It encodes CASSSPPGTSGAYNEQFF.

This clone has only one observation. This sequence joins TRBV2 and TRBJ1-1, with TRBD1 as a possible D gene (6 bases). CDR1 is SNHLY and CDR2 is FYNNEI in the germline V gene. Trimming removed 1 base from V and 10 bases from J, with 13 bases in between. The CDR3 spans 13 residues. The CDR3 sequence is CASSEGGGLGAFF. For the CDR3, the DNA is TGTGCCAGCAGTGAAGGGGGGGGGCTCGGAGCTTTCTTT.

The chain couples TRBV6-4 to TRBJ1-6, with 7 nucleotides matching TRBD1. Trimming cost V 2 bases and J 10 bases; bases outside gene matches: 8. The CDR3 spans 15 residues. Germline V CDR1 and CDR2: MRHNA, SNTAGT. For the CDR3, the DNA is TGTGCCAGCAGTGACGGCGGGACAGAAGGCTCACCCCTCCACTTT. It encodes CASSDGGTEGSPLHF.

The V and J genes are TRBV18 and TRBJ2-4; D uncertain. Trimming removed 2 bases from V and 0 bases from J, with 5 bases in between. This CDR3 region has 14 residues. CDR1 is KGHSH, CDR2 LQKENI, per germline. CDR3: CASSPTLAKNIQYF. Written as DNA, the CDR3 is TGTGCCAGCTCACCAACTTTAGCCAAAAACATTCAGTACTTC.

The chain recombines TRBV5-5 with TRBJ2-7; 15 bases match TRBD2. CDR3 length: 17 amino acids. Germline CDR1 is SGHKS and CDR2 is YYEKEE (reference sequence). The V segment lost 4 bases and the J segment 2 bases; nucleotides outside the gene matches: 7. DNA of the CDR3: TGTGCCAGCAGCCCGGGACTAGCGGGGGGACCAACCTACGAGCAGTACGTC. It specifies CASSPGLAGGPTYEQYV.